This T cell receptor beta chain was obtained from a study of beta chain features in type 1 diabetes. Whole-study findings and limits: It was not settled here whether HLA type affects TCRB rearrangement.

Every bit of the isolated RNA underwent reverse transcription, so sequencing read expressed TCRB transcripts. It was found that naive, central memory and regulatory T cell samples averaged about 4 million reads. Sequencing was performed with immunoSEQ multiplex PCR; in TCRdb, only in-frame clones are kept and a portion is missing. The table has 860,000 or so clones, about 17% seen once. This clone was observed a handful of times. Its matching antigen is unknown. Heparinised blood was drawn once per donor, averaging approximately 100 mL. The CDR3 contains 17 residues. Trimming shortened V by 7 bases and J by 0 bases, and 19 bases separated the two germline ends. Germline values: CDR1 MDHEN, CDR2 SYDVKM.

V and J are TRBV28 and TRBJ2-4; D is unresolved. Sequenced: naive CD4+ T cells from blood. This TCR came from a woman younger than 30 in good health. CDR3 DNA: TGTGCCAGCATGGCCCCTCAAGGAATTCTAGCCAAAAACATTCAGTACTTC. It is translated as CASMAPQGILAKNIQYF.